This TCR beta chain is from a study of shared clonotypes between healthy human individuals. General study findings and limits: Blood alone was sampled, and tissue repertoires likely differ. Relative to clonotypes present in all four donors, those not shared had lower generation probabilities.

Assay runs were performed at deep level. About 30,000 T cell genomes (around 200 ng DNA) went into each sorted-subset replicate. Generated by immunoSEQ multiplex PCR, the TCRdb table keeps only in-frame clones and is missing some. The sample yields some 2,000,000 clones, 85% to 95% seen once. From germline, CDR1 is MNHEY and CDR2 SVGAGI. The length of the CDR3 is 15 residues. V dropped 0 bases and J dropped 4 bases, with 9 bases sitting between them. A note on this clone: Its antigen is undetermined.

This TCR was sampled from a young man in good health. Sequenced input: naive CD4+ T cells sorted from blood. Subset described: CD45RA+ positively selected. The gene calls are TRBV6-5 and TRBJ1-4; D gene uncertain. CDR3 DNA sequence: TGTGCCAGCAGTTACTCGCGAGGATTTAATGAAAAACTGTTTTTT. Its translation is CASSYSRGFNEKLFF.